This TCR beta chain is from a study of blood T cell repertoires in COVID-19. On the study more broadly: Acute-phase and convalescent COVID-19 samples originated in the United States, Italy and Spain. The analysed material was cDNA or gDNA that came from T cells, B-cell-depleted T cells, or PBMCs.

In the source study's methods: Nucleated cell counts were estimated from reference gene primer amplification. Only in-frame clones appear in the TCRdb table, and some are missing; sequencing was by immunoSEQ multiplex PCR. The V and J calls and the clone size are those of that table, but D and trimming were determined from the DNA. There are about 200,000 clones in the sample; 65% to 90% occur only once, and approximately 4% lies in the top ten. The CDR3 covers 11 residues. The germline V gene encodes CDR1 MDHEN and CDR2 SYDVKM. Trimming left V 7 bases short and J 4 bases short, with 8 bases between. A COVID-19 case had been met by exposed participants during the 2 weeks before study entry.

This TCR came from a woman in her twenties or thirties who had been exposed to COVID-19. The specimen sequenced was PBMCs or T cells enriched from blood (not recorded which). The chain couples TRBV28 to TRBJ2-7; D perhaps matches TRBD1 (5 bases). CDR3 sequence: CASTGLYEQYF. CDR3 nucleotides: TGTGCCAGCACAGGGTTGTACGAGCAGTACTTC.